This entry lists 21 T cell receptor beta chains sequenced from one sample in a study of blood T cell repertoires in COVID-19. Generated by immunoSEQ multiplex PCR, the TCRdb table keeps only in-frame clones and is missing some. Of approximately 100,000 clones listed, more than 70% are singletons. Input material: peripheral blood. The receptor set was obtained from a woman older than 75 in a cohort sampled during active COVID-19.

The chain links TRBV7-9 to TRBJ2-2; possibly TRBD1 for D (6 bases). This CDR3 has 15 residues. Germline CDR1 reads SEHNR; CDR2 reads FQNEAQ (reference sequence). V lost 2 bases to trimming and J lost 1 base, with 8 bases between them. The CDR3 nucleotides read TGTGCCAGCAGCTTAACGACAGGGAACACCGGGGAGCTGTTTTTT. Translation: CASSLTTGNTGELFF.

Here the CDR3 DNA reads TGTGCCAGCAGTGAAAGGCGGGGGATGGGAGAGACCCAGTACTTC. Its translation: CASSERRGMGETQYF. The rearrangement joins TRBV6-1 to TRBJ2-5; 7 bases align to TRBD2. The CDR3 runs to 15 residues. Per germline, CDR1 MNHNS and CDR2 SASEGT. Unmatched junction bases numbered 7, after V lost 2 bases and J lost 4 bases.

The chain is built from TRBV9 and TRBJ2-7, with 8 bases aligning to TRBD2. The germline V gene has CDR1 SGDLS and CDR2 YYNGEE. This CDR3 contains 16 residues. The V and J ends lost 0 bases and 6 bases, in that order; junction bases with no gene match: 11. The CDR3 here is CASSVGSGAGNGEQYF. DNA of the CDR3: TGTGCCAGCAGCGTAGGTAGCGGGGCGGGTAACGGCGAGCAGTACTTC.

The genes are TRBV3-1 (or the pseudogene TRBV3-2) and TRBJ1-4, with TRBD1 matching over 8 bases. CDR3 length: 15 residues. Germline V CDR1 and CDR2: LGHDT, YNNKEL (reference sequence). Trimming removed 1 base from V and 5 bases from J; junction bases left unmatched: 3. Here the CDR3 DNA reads TGTGCCAGCAGCCAAGTCCAGGGGGCCAATGAAAAACTGTTTTTT. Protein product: CASSQVQGANEKLFF.

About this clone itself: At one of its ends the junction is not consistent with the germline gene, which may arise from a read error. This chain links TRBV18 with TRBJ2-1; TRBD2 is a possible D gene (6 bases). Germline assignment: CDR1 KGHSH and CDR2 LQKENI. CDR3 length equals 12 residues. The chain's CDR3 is CASSRDWEGLVF. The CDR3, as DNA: TGTGCCAGCTCGCGGGACTGGGAAGGGCTAGTCTTC.

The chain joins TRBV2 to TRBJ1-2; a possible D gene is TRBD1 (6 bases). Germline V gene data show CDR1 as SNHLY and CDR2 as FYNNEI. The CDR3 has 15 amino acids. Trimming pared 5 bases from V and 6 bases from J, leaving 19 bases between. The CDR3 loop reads CASSPAGGGGNGYTF. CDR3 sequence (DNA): TGTGCCAGCAGTCCGGCGGGGGGCGGCGGGAATGGCTACACCTTC.

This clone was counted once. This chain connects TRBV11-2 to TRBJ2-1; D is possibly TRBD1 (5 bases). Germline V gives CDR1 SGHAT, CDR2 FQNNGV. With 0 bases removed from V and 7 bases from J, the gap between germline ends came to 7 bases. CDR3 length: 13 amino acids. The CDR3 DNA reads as TGTGCCAGCAGCTTAGATCGGACAAATGAGCAGTTCTTC. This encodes CASSLDRTNEQFF. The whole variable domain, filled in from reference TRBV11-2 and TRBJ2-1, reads EAGVAQSPRYKIIEKRQSVAFWCNPISGHATLYWYQQILGQGPKLLIQFQNNGVVDDSQLPKDRFSAERLKGVDSTLKIQPAKLEDSAVYLCASSLDRTNEQFFGPGTRLTVL.

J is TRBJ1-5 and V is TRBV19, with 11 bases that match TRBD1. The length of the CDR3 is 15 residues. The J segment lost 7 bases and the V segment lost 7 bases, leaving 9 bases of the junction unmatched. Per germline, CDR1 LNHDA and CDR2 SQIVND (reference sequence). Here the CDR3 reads CASISGTGGDQPQHF. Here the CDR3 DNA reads TGTGCCAGTATCTCTGGGACAGGGGGTGACCAGCCCCAGCATTTT.

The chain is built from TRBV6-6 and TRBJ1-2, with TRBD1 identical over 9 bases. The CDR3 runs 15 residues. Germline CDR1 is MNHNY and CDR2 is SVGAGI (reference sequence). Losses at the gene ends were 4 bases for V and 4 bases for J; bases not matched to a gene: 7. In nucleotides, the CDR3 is TGTGCCAGCAGTTTTCCGGAGACAGGGGGCTATGGCTACACCTTC. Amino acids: CASSFPETGGYGYTF.

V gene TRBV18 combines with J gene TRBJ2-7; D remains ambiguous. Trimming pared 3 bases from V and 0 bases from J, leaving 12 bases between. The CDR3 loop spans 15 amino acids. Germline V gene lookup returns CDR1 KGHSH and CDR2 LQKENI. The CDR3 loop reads CASSPPTVNSYEQYF. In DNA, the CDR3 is TGTGCCAGCTCACCCCCAACAGTGAACTCCTACGAGCAGTACTTC.

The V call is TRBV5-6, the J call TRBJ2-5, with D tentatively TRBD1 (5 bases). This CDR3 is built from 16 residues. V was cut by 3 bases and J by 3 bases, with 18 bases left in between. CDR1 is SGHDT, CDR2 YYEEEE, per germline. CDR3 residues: CASSWGPPLAEETQYF. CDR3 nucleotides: TGTGCCAGCAGCTGGGGCCCTCCGCTTGCCGAAGAGACCCAGTACTTC.

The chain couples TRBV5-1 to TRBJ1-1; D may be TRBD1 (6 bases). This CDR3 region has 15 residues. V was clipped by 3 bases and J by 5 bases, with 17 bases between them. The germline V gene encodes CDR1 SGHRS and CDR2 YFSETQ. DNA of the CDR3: TGCGCCAGCAGCTCACTTCGAACAGGGTGGACTGAAGCTTTCTTT. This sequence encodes CASSSLRTGWTEAFF.

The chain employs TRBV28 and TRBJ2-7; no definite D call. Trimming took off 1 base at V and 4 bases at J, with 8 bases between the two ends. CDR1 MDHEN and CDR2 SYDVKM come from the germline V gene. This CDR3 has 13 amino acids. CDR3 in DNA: TGTGCCAGCAGTTTATCCTCGGGTTACGAGCAGTACTTC. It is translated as CASSLSSGYEQYF.

The CDR3 loop is CASSLGRTAGEQYF. The CDR3 nucleotides are TGTGCCAGCAGCTTAGGGAGGACCGCCGGGGAGCAGTACTTC. The chain carries TRBV7-2 and TRBJ2-7; possibly TRBD2 for D (5 bases). The CDR3 runs to 14 residues. The germline V gene encodes CDR1 SGHTA and CDR2 FQGNSA. Trimming pared 1 base from V and 7 bases from J, leaving 14 bases between.

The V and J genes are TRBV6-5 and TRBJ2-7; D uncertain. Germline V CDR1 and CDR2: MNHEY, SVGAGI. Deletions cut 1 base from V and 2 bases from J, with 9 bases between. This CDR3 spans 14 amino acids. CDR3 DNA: TGTGCCAGCAGTTACTATCAAACTCCCTACGAGCAGTACTTC. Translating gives CASSYYQTPYEQYF.

The CDR3: CASSAIDRRHDQPQHF. The CDR3 DNA is TGTGCCAGCAGTGCGATAGACAGGCGCCACGATCAGCCCCAGCATTTT. This chain connects TRBV6-1 to TRBJ1-5; D perhaps matches TRBD1 (6 bases). The germline CDR1 and CDR2 sequences are MNHNS and SASEGT. The CDR3 contains 16 residues. V was clipped by 4 bases and J by 5 bases, with 18 bases between them.

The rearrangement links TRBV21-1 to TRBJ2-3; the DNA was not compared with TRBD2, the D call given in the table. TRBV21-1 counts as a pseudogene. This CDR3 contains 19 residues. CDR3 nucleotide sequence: TGTGCCAGCAGCAAAGAAAGATTTAGGAGGCTCTTTAGCACAGATACGCAGTATTTT. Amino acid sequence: CASSKERFRRLFSTDTQYF.

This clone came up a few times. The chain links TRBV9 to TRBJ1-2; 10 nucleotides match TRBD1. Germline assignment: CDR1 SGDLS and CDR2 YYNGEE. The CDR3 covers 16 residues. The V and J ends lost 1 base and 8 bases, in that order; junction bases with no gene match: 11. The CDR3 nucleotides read TGTGCCAGCAGCGTATCGGCCGCGGGACAGGGGAGAGGCTACACCTTC. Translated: CASSVSAAGQGRGYTF.

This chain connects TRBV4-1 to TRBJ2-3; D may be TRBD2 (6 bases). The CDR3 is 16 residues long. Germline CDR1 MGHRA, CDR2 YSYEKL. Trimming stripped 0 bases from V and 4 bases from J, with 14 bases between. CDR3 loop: CASSQEGLRGADTQYF. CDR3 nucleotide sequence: TGCGCCAGCAGCCAAGAAGGGCTGCGGGGTGCAGATACGCAGTATTTT.

The CDR3 here is CASSQAGSSGNTIYF. The CDR3 DNA reads as TGTGCCAGCAGCCAAGCCGGTAGCTCTGGAAACACCATATATTTT. The chain links TRBV3-1 (or the pseudogene TRBV3-2) to TRBJ1-3; D remains ambiguous. The CDR3 contains 15 residues. V was shortened by 1 base and J by 0 bases, with 7 bases between the two germline ends. Per the germline V gene, CDR1 is LGHDT and CDR2 is YNNKEL (reference sequence).

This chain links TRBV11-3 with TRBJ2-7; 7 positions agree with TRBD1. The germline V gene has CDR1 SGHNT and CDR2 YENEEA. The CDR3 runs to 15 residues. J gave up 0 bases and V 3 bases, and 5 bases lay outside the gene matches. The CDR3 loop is CASSFSRDSSYEQYF. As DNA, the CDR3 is TGTGCCAGCAGCTTCTCCCGGGACAGCTCCTACGAGCAGTACTTC.